This record covers a single T cell receptor (beta chain). This specimen belongs to a study of blood T cell repertoires in COVID-19. As for the study in general: PBMCs, B-cell-depleted T cells, or T cells provided the cDNA or gDNA that made up the material.

CDR1 is LNHNV and CDR2 is YYDKDF in the germline V gene (reference sequence). This CDR3 is built from 14 residues. V was shortened by 0 bases and J by 6 bases, with 8 bases between the two germline ends. Sequencing used immunoSEQ multiplex PCR; TCRdb keeps in-frame clones, though not all of them. The profile covers roughly 150,000 clones, with 81% appearing a single time and roughly 11% taken by the ten largest. Source material: peripheral blood. The genes are TRBV15 and TRBJ2-2, with no clear D. The TCR comes from a man in his sixties with active or convalescent COVID-19. This CDR3 is CATSRDPVSGELFF. CDR3 bases: TGTGCCACCAGCAGAGATCCAGTGTCCGGGGAGCTGTTTTTT.